These T cell receptor beta chains were read from a single sample in a study of T-cell reconstitution after alpha-beta-depleted transplantation in children. MiXCR, run by TCRdb on the PCR reads, gives a single entry per CDR3 protein. In the table there are about 980,000 distinct CDR3 sequences, about 26% of which are singletons. Source: PBMCs, mostly from graft donor cells, taken 360 days after TCRalphabeta/CD19-depleted stem cell transplant. The receptor source for this set is a boy under two years old who had a stem cell transplant for SCID, so the T cells may come from the graft donor. Each CDR3 is given with its conserved first and last residue. The order of the fields is clone size, D gene, J gene, V gene, CDR3 protein, CDR3 DNA. A D gene is named only where the DNA matches it firmly. The listing skips clone size in some rows; elsewhere it reads once, few, many or a size class.

clone size: NA
D gene: NA
J gene: TRBJ2-5
V gene: TRBV7-2
CDR3 protein: CASSRWLGPRETQYF
CDR3 DNA: TGTGCCAGCAGCCGGTGGCTGGGACCCCGAGAGACCCAGTACTTC

clone size: NA
D gene: NA
J gene: TRBJ1-4
V gene: TRBV7-8
CDR3 protein: CASSLFGNEKLFF
CDR3 DNA: TGTGCCAGCAGCTTATTTGGCAATGAAAAACTGTTTTTT

clone size: many
D gene: NA
J gene: TRBJ2-1
V gene: TRBV4-1
CDR3 protein: CASSPLGRGGEEQFF
CDR3 DNA: TGCGCCAGCAGCCCCCTCGGGCGGGGTGGGGAGGAGCAGTTCTTC

clone size: NA
D gene: TRBD1
J gene: TRBJ2-1
V gene: TRBV4-2
CDR3 protein: CASSSPRDRVVNEQFF
CDR3 DNA: TGTGCCAGCAGCTCGCCTCGGGACAGAGTTGTTAATGAGCAGTTCTTC

clone size: few
D gene: TRBD1
J gene: TRBJ2-7
V gene: TRBV24-1
CDR3 protein: CATRPGQGLYEQYF
CDR3 DNA: TGTGCCACCAGACCCGGACAGGGGTTATACGAGCAGTACTTC

clone size: NA
D gene: TRBD2
J gene: TRBJ2-1
V gene: TRBV5-1
CDR3 protein: CASSSGLFLHEQFF
CDR3 DNA: TGCGCCAGCAGCTCGGGACTATTCCTCCATGAGCAGTTCTTC

clone size: few
D gene: NA
J gene: TRBJ1-1
V gene: TRBV29-1
CDR3 protein: CSVGGGGNTEAFF
CDR3 DNA: TGCAGCGTCGGTGGAGGGGGTAACACTGAAGCTTTCTTT

clone size: NA
D gene: NA
J gene: TRBJ2-1
V gene: TRBV7-1
CDR3 protein: CASSSSPGDYNEQFF
CDR3 DNA: TGTGCCAGCAGCTCATCCCCGGGGGATTACAATGAGCAGTTCTTC

clone size: few
D gene: NA
J gene: TRBJ1-1
V gene: TRBV20-1
CDR3 protein: CSASMGLGTEAFF
CDR3 DNA: TGCAGTGCCTCAATGGGGCTCGGCACTGAAGCTTTCTTT

clone size: few
D gene: TRBD1
J gene: TRBJ2-1
V gene: TRBV2
CDR3 protein: CASSERQGAYNEQFF
CDR3 DNA: TGTGCCAGCAGTGAGAGGCAGGGGGCCTACAATGAGCAGTTCTTC

clone size: few
D gene: TRBD2
J gene: TRBJ2-2
V gene: TRBV28
CDR3 protein: CATRFGTSYTGELFF
CDR3 DNA: TGTGCCACCAGATTTGGGACTAGTTACACCGGGGAGCTGTTTTTT

clone size: NA
D gene: TRBD1
J gene: TRBJ1-1
V gene: TRBV5-1
CDR3 protein: CASSYFTGGIEAFF
CDR3 DNA: TGCGCCAGCAGCTATTTTACAGGGGGAATTGAAGCTTTCTTT

clone size: few
D gene: NA
J gene: TRBJ1-2
V gene: TRBV5-1
CDR3 protein: CASSLEGGNYGYTF
CDR3 DNA: TGCGCCAGCAGCTTAGAGGGGGGTAACTATGGCTACACCTTC

clone size: NA
D gene: NA
J gene: TRBJ2-1
V gene: TRBV4-2
CDR3 protein: CASSQDGTTYNEQFF
CDR3 DNA: TGTGCCAGCAGCCAGGACGGGACCACCTACAATGAGCAGTTCTTC

clone size: once
D gene: NA
J gene: TRBJ1-1
V gene: TRBV12-3/TRBV12-4
CDR3 protein: CASRRTAGNTEAFF
CDR3 DNA: TGTGCCAGCAGGAGAACTGCAGGGAACACTGAAGCTTTCTTT

clone size: few
D gene: TRBD1
J gene: TRBJ2-1
V gene: TRBV12-3/TRBV12-4
CDR3 protein: CASKSLDRELSNEQFF
CDR3 DNA: TGTGCCAGCAAGTCCCTCGACAGGGAACTCAGCAATGAGCAGTTCTTC

clone size: NA
D gene: TRBD1
J gene: TRBJ2-7
V gene: TRBV10-3
CDR3 protein: CAKQPDRRIDEQYF
CDR3 DNA: TGTGCCAAGCAACCGGACAGGAGGATTGACGAGCAGTACTTC

clone size: NA
D gene: TRBD1
J gene: TRBJ1-2
V gene: TRBV27
CDR3 protein: CASSFMGQGIYGYTF
CDR3 DNA: TGTGCCAGCAGTTTTATGGGACAGGGCATCTATGGCTACACCTTC

clone size: NA
D gene: TRBD2
J gene: TRBJ2-4
V gene: TRBV15
CDR3 protein: CATSRGATGLAENIQYF
CDR3 DNA: TGTGCCACCAGCAGGGGGGCCACGGGACTAGCGGAAAACATTCAGTACTTC

clone size: NA
D gene: NA
J gene: TRBJ2-7
V gene: TRBV6-4
CDR3 protein: CASSDPMWSPIYEQYF
CDR3 DNA: TGTGCCAGCAGTGACCCGATGTGGAGCCCAATCTACGAGCAGTACTTC

clone size: NA
D gene: TRBD1
J gene: TRBJ1-1
V gene: TRBV7-8
CDR3 protein: CASSFPGTGGRAFF
CDR3 DNA: TGTGCCAGCAGCTTTCCCGGGACAGGGGGACGTGCTTTCTTT

clone size: many
D gene: NA
J gene: TRBJ2-7
V gene: TRBV12-3/TRBV12-4
CDR3 protein: CASSFLGASYEQYF
CDR3 DNA: TGTGCCAGCAGTTTCCTGGGGGCCTCCTACGAGCAGTACTTC

clone size: few
D gene: NA
J gene: TRBJ2-5
V gene: TRBV6-5
CDR3 protein: CASSFGGLGGKTQYF
CDR3 DNA: TGTGCCAGCAGTTTTGGGGGTTTGGGCGGAAAGACCCAGTACTTC

clone size: few
D gene: TRBD2
J gene: TRBJ2-4
V gene: TRBV4-2
CDR3 protein: CASSQGPRGSKNIQYF
CDR3 DNA: TGTGCCAGCAGCCAAGGACCGCGGGGGTCCAAAAACATTCAGTACTTC